These 29 T cell receptor beta chains share one sample of origin, sequenced in a study of regulatory T cells in long-lasting Graves disease. Time point in this sample: newly diagnosed GD, antithyroid drugs for less than 3 months. There was RNA extracted from PBMCs, and the TCR library was made from it. Arm-PCR with iRepertoire HTBI primers amplified the CDR3 regions for these TCR beta libraries. A single record per CDR3 protein comes from TCRdb applying MiXCR to the multiplex PCR reads. This table holds 350,000 to 400,000 distinct CDR3 sequences, around a sixth found once. The sequences come from peripheral blood mononuclear cells (PBMCs), collected at new diagnosis, from a patient treated with antithyroid drugs. The receptors were gathered from a female donor with Graves disease.

This clonotype has at least ten counts. The genes are TRBV7-9 and TRBJ1-1; 7 bases map to TRBD1. The junction had 11 bases not matched to a gene; V was cut back by 2 bases and J by 5 bases. The V gene's germline CDR1 is SEHNR and CDR2 FQNEAQ (reference sequence). The CDR3 loop spans 16 amino acids. CDR3 residues: CASSLLLETGWTEAFF. The CDR3, as DNA: TGTGCCAGCAGCTTATTACTAGAGACAGGGTGGACTGAAGCTTTCTTT.

In this sample, this clonotype turned up many times. This chain joins TRBV19 and TRBJ1-1, with 8 bases fitting TRBD1. Trimming cost V 6 bases and J 4 bases; bases outside gene matches: 7. CDR3 length equals 14 residues. Germline V gene sequence: CDR1 LNHDA, CDR2 SQIVND (reference sequence). The chain's CDR3 is CASRGDRLSTEAFF. In DNA, the CDR3 is TGTGCCAGTAGGGGGGACAGGTTAAGCACTGAAGCTTTCTTT.

There are many counts of this clonotype. This sequence joins TRBV29-1 and TRBJ2-5; maybe TRBD1 (6 bases). The CDR3 totals 13 residues. Germline V gene lookup returns CDR1 SQVTM and CDR2 ANQGSEA. V shed 1 base and J shed 5 bases, with 11 bases lying between them. The CDR3 nucleotides are TGCAGCGTTGAAGGGACAGCATCCGAGACCCAGTACTTC. The encoded protein is CSVEGTASETQYF.

Many counts were recorded for this clonotype. The chain carries TRBV9 and TRBJ2-1, with D maybe TRBD2 (5 bases). The CDR3 length is 14 residues. V was cut by 0 bases and J by 5 bases, with 9 bases left in between. Germline-derived CDR1 and CDR2 are SGDLS and YYNGEE. CDR3 in DNA: TGTGCCAGCAGCGTAGAGCCAGCGGACAATGAGCAGTTCTTC. Translation gives CASSVEPADNEQFF.

There are many counts of this clonotype. The chain combines TRBV28 with TRBJ1-4, with 8 bases matching TRBD1. The V and J ends lost 5 bases and 8 bases, in that order; junction bases with no gene match: 10. This CDR3 contains 15 residues. Germline values: CDR1 MDHEN, CDR2 SYDVKM. The CDR3 sequence: CASSLRTGTGEKLFF. The CDR3 coding sequence is TGTGCCAGCAGTCTCCGGACAGGGACTGGCGAAAAACTGTTTTTT.

This clonotype was counted at least ten times. The rearrangement uses TRBV7-9 and TRBJ1-1; no reliable D call. CDR3 length equals 13 residues. From germline, CDR1 is SEHNR and CDR2 FQNEAQ (reference sequence). V gave up 2 bases and J gave up 4 bases, with 8 bases separating them. In DNA form, the CDR3 reads TGTGCCAGCAGCTTATCCGTTCCCACTGAAGCTTTCTTT. Translation: CASSLSVPTEAFF.

The chain carries TRBV9 and TRBJ2-2; weak D call: TRBD1 (5 bases). The CDR3 extends over 15 amino acids. Trimming took off 5 bases at V and 2 bases at J, with 13 bases between the two ends. The germline V gene encodes CDR1 SGDLS and CDR2 YYNGEE. The CDR3 sequence: CASSGALINTGELFF. The DNA for the CDR3 is TGTGCCAGCAGTGGGGCCTTGATTAACACCGGGGAGCTGTTTTTT.

This clonotype appeared many times. The chain carries TRBV7-6 and TRBJ2-2; 12 nucleotides agree with TRBD1. Germline lookup yields CDR1 SGHVS and CDR2 FNYEAQ. CDR3 size: 18 residues. V was pared by 5 bases and J by 7 bases, with 14 bases of the junction left unmatched. The CDR3 sequence is CASSPIRRDRGRVGELFF. As DNA, the CDR3 is TGTGCCAGCAGCCCCATCCGGCGGGACAGGGGGCGTGTCGGGGAGCTGTTTTTT.

This clonotype is a singleton in its sample. A clone one base away is much larger, so this may be a read error. The V gene is TRBV3-1, the J gene TRBJ2-1; D perhaps matches TRBD2 (5 bases). V lost 4 bases and J lost 6, with 13 bases in between. CDR1 and CDR2 from the germline V gene are LGHDT and YNNKEL (reference sequence). The length of the CDR3 is 14 residues. CDR3 coding DNA: TGTGCCAGCAGCCTTTCGACTAAATCCAATGAGCAGTTCTTC. It translates to CASSLSTKSNEQFF.

The rearrangement uses TRBV27 and TRBJ2-1; 7 nucleotides agree with TRBD2. The V segment lost 2 bases and the J segment 3 bases; nucleotides outside the gene matches: 10. The CDR3 has 17 residues. CDR1 and CDR2 (germline): MNHEY, SMNVEV (reference sequence). The CDR3 region has the DNA TGTGCCAGCAGTTTACCCCCTATAGCGGGTCTCTACAATGAGCAGTTCTTC. It encodes CASSLPPIAGLYNEQFF.

Notes on this clonotype: Just one base apart from a much larger clone, this may be a read error. The chain links TRBV6-1 to TRBJ2-3; 7 bases agree with TRBD1. The last part of the DNA fits TRBJ2-1 better; the J call may be wrong. The CDR3 has 13 residues. CDR1 and CDR2 (germline): MNHNS, SASEGT. The CDR3 DNA reads TGTGCCAGCCCCTTGATAGGGGGCAGCGAGCAGTTCTTC. This sequence encodes CASPLIGGSEQFF.

This clonotype came up many times. The J gene is TRBJ2-3, the V gene TRBV29-1, with D tentatively TRBD2 (5 bases). Germline V lookup: CDR1 SQVTM, CDR2 ANQGSEA. This CDR3 has 13 residues. Between the trimmed V and J ends, which lost 1 base and 3 bases, there was a span of 8 bases. Here the CDR3 reads CSVEGGQTDTQYF. The CDR3 bases are TGCAGCGTTGAAGGAGGGCAGACAGATACGCAGTATTTT.

This clonotype occurred many times. V usage is TRBV29-1 and J usage is TRBJ2-1; a weak D match, TRBD1 (6 bases). CDR3 length equals 13 residues. Trimming stripped 6 bases from V and 1 base from J, with 10 bases between. Germline CDR1 is SQVTM and CDR2 is ANQGSEA. The CDR3 region is CSVDRGSYNEQFF. The DNA of the CDR3 is TGCAGCGTCGATAGGGGGTCCTACAATGAGCAGTTCTTC.

In this sample, this clonotype turned up many times. J is TRBJ2-5 and V is TRBV5-1; no reliable D call. With 0 bases removed from V and 2 bases from J, the gap between germline ends came to 14 bases. This CDR3 comprises 16 residues. Germline assignment: CDR1 SGHRS and CDR2 YFSETQ. This chain's CDR3 is CASSLEAVRWQETQYF. CDR3 in DNA: TGCGCCAGCAGCTTGGAGGCAGTAAGATGGCAAGAGACCCAGTACTTC.

This clonotype was counted many times. J is TRBJ2-1 and V is TRBV5-1; 8 bases agree with TRBD2. The CDR3 totals 18 residues. Looked up from germline, CDR1 is SGHRS and CDR2 is YFSETQ. V trimming: 2 bases; J trimming: 1 base; junction bases outside the gene matches: 11. This chain's CDR3 is CASSFLPSTSESYNEQFF. In DNA form, the CDR3 reads TGCGCCAGCAGCTTCCTACCCTCGACTAGCGAGTCCTACAATGAGCAGTTCTTC.

The rearrangement uses TRBV12-3 or TRBV12-4 and TRBJ2-2, with 12 bases aligning to TRBD2. V was clipped by 5 bases and J by 5 bases; unmatched bases: 12. CDR3 length: 18 residues. The CDR3 sequence: CASSVRSMGTSGTGELFF. CDR3 in DNA: TGTGCCAGCAGTGTTCGGAGTATGGGGACTAGCGGGACCGGGGAGCTGTTTTTT.

Ten or more counts support this clonotype. In DNA form, the CDR3 reads TGCAGTGCTAGTAGGACAGGGAACAATCAGCCCCAGCATTTT. Amino acids: CSASRTGNNQPQHF. The rearrangement uses TRBV20-1 and TRBJ1-5, with 8 positions matching TRBD1. Germline V gene data show CDR1 as DFQATT and CDR2 as SNEGSKA (reference sequence). V trimming: 3 bases; J trimming: 3 bases; junction bases outside the gene matches: 4. CDR3 length: 14 residues.

This clonotype appeared many times. This sequence joins TRBV7-3 and TRBJ1-2; weak D call: TRBD1 (5 bases). Trimming stripped 2 bases from V and 3 bases from J, with 7 bases between. CDR1 and CDR2 (germline): SGHTA, FQGTGA. The CDR3 has 13 amino acids. The CDR3 coding sequence is TGTGCCAGCAGCTTACAGGGAGACTATGGCTACACCTTC. This encodes CASSLQGDYGYTF.

Comments on this clonotype: One base separates it from a far larger clone, so it is likely a read error. DNA of the CDR3: TGTGCCGGCACCCTGGACAGGAACACTGAAGCTTTCTTT. It is translated as CAGTLDRNTEAFF. This chain joins TRBV10-3 and TRBJ1-1; D might be TRBD1 (6 bases). CDR1 is ENHRY, CDR2 SYGVKD, per germline. The CDR3 contains 13 residues. V was clipped by 11 bases and J by 1 base, with 14 bases between them.

This clonotype showed up many times. V usage is TRBV7-2 and J usage is TRBJ2-2; D perhaps matches TRBD1 (6 bases). The CDR3 loop spans 15 amino acids. V was shortened by 5 bases and J by 6 bases, with 16 bases between the two germline ends. Per the germline V gene, CDR1 is SGHTA and CDR2 is FQGNSA. The CDR3 loop is CASSEPPGVPGELFF. Written as DNA, the CDR3 is TGTGCCAGCAGCGAACCCCCAGGGGTCCCCGGGGAGCTGTTTTTT.

This chain connects TRBV3-1 to TRBJ2-7; 11 bases fit TRBD2. Germline-derived CDR1 and CDR2 are LGHDT and YNNKEL (reference sequence). The CDR3 runs to 15 residues. V dropped 4 bases and J dropped 7; count of bases not matched to a gene: 9. DNA of the CDR3: TGTGCCAGCAGCCCCGGACTAGCGGGCCCTTATGAGCAGTACTTC. Translated, it gives CASSPGLAGPYEQYF.

V usage is TRBV6-1 and J usage is TRBJ1-1; 7 bases agree with TRBD1. V trimming: 10 bases; J trimming: 1 base; junction bases outside the gene matches: 6. Looked up from germline, CDR1 is MNHNS and CDR2 is SASEGT. The CDR3 is 13 amino acids. This CDR3 is CATLDRPNTEAFF. CDR3 bases: TGTGCCACCTTGGACAGGCCGAACACTGAAGCTTTCTTT.

In the case of this clonotype: This may be a read error, as it is one base from a much larger clone. The rearrangement links TRBV15 to TRBJ2-5; a weak D match, TRBD1 (5 bases). Germline values: CDR1 LNHNV, CDR2 YYDKDF (reference sequence). CDR3 length equals 15 residues. The CDR3 nucleotides read TGTGCCACCAGCAGAGATTTACAGGCTCAAGAGGCCCAGTACTTC. Translation: CATSRDLQAQEAQYF.

The chain is built from TRBV6-2 or TRBV6-3 and TRBJ2-1; 7 bases agree with TRBD1. J lost 6 bases, V lost 5 bases, and 7 bases had no gene match. The CDR3 contains 14 residues. Germline CDR1 reads MNHEY; CDR2 reads SVGEGT. The CDR3 DNA reads TGTGCCAGCAGTAACCGGGACAGCGGCAATGAGCAGTTCTTC. As protein: CASSNRDSGNEQFF.

In this sample, this clonotype turned up many times. J is TRBJ2-3 and V is TRBV2, with no clear D. CDR3 length: 15 residues. The germline gives CDR1 SNHLY, CDR2 FYNNEI. V was shortened by 4 bases and J by 1 base, with 12 bases between the two germline ends. CDR3 DNA sequence: TGTGCCAGCAGTGGTCAGAAGCTCCGCACAGATACGCAGTATTTT. Translated: CASSGQKLRTDTQYF.

V usage is TRBV2 and J usage is TRBJ1-2, with 7 bases fitting TRBD1. Trimming cost V 6 bases and J 6 bases; bases outside gene matches: 10. CDR1 and CDR2 from the germline V gene are SNHLY and FYNNEI. The CDR3 is 14 amino acids. The CDR3 DNA reads as TGTGCCAGCAGCAGAGGGGTAGGGGGCAATGGCTACACCTTC. As protein: CASSRGVGGNGYTF.

This clonotype has a count of ten or more. This chain joins TRBV12-3 or TRBV12-4 and TRBJ2-3, with 9 bases identical to TRBD2. This CDR3 spans 14 amino acids. The V gene end was trimmed by 2 bases and the J gene end by 6 bases; junction bases not matched to a gene: 3. CDR3 protein: CASSLLAGVDTQYF. CDR3 nucleotides: TGTGCCAGCAGTTTATTAGCGGGAGTTGATACGCAGTATTTT.

The table lists this clonotype with a few counts. It is likely a read error, because the conserved phenylalanine at the end of the CDR3 is missing. The genes are TRBV12-3 or TRBV12-4 and TRBJ2-3; the D is unclear. The length of the CDR3 is 14 residues. V lost 11 bases and J 1 base, leaving 16 bases between the germline ends. The chain's CDR3 is CASLQGLGTDTQYL. DNA of the CDR3: TGTGCCTCACTCCAAGGCCTAGGCACAGATACGCAGTATCTT.

The chain uses TRBV7-8 and TRBJ1-5; perhaps TRBD1 as D (5 bases). Germline CDR1 SGHVS, CDR2 FQNEAQ. The CDR3 consists of 17 residues. Trimming pared 5 bases from V and 3 bases from J, leaving 20 bases between. This chain's CDR3 is CASSRGDPRGYNQPQHF. CDR3 sequence (DNA): TGTGCCAGCAGCCGAGGGGACCCCCGGGGGTACAATCAGCCCCAGCATTTT.